This T cell receptor beta chain was retrieved from a study of Ad26.COV2.S vaccination and SARS-CoV-2 variants. Study-level background: Once or twice, 56 days apart, Ad26.COV2.S was delivered intramuscularly. Study outcomes and limitations: Measures of TCR breadth and depth may have fallen short of total T cell responses.

Repertoires were generated with immunoSEQ multiplex PCR, while TCRdb's copy carries only in-frame clones and drops some. The data hold some 340,000 clones, with around 85% observed a single time. Trimming stripped 5 bases from V and 8 bases from J, with 21 bases between. Germline V lookup: CDR1 SQVTM, CDR2 ANQGSEA. The CDR3 extends over 14 amino acids. This clone was seen a single time. The target antigen is unknown. Specified treatment: around 19 received Ad26.COV2.S at low or high dose, single or two shots; 5 received placebo; per-sample allocation not given. The investigators took samples on day 63 after the first vaccine or placebo injection. Wuhan-strain SARS-CoV-2 spike was expressed by the Ad26 vector that made up the vaccine.

The starting material was peripheral blood, obtained in a trial of Ad26.COV2.S vaccine versus placebo. This chain links TRBV29-1 with TRBJ1-2; D is possibly TRBD1 (6 bases). This clonotype was sampled from a person aged 18-60 years who received the Ad26.COV2.S COVID-19 vaccine or a placebo. The CDR3 DNA is TGCAGCGTTTGGTCGGGTGGGGGCGGTGAGGGCTACACCTTC. It specifies CSVWSGGGGEGYTF.